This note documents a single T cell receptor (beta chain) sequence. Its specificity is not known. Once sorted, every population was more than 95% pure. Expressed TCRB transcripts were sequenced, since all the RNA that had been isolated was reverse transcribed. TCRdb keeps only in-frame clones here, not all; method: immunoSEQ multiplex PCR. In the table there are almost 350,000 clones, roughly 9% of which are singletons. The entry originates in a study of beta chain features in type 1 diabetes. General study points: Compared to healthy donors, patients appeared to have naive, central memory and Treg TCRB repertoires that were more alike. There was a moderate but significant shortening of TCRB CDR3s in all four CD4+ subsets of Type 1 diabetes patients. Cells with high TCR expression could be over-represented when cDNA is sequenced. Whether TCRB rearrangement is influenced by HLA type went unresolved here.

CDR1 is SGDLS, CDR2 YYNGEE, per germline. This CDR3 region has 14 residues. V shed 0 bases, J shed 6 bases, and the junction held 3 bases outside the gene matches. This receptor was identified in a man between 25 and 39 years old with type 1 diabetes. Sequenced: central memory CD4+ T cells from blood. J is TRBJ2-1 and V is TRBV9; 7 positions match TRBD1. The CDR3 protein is CASSVGQGSNEQFF. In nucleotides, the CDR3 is TGTGCCAGCAGCGTAGGACAGGGAAGCAATGAGCAGTTCTTC.